This T cell receptor beta chain originates from a study of blood T cell repertoires in COVID-19. For the study at large: Samples of COVID-19 (acute and convalescent) were obtained from the United States, Italy and Spain. The cDNA or gDNA used as material had been derived from T cells, B-cell-depleted T cells, or PBMCs.

Measured with immunoSEQ multiplex PCR; TCRdb has only the in-frame clones, and not every one. The table lists 150,000 to 200,000 clones, 65% to 85% of them singletons, with roughly 17% in the top ten. Per germline, CDR1 SGHTA and CDR2 FQGTGA. Trimming cost V 1 base and J 8 bases, with 11 bases left between them. CDR3 length equals 13 residues. The clonotype comes from a man in his fifties or sixties with active or convalescent COVID-19. V usage is TRBV7-3 and J usage is TRBJ1-2; D remains unclear. What was sequenced was peripheral blood. CDR3 coding DNA: TGTGCCAGCAGCTTAATTGCCCTAACGGGCTACACCTTC. It translates to CASSLIALTGYTF.